The sequence of this TCR beta chain was determined in a study of CD8 T cells in ankylosing spondylitis. Study observations and caveats: Matched synovial fluid from ankylosing spondylitis patients was reported to be enriched for disease-linked clones. A TCR beta motif of eight highly homologous variants appeared characteristic of ankylosing spondylitis blood.

The junction had 14 bases not matched to a gene; V was cut back by 5 bases and J by 10 bases. The CDR3 totals 15 residues. The germline V gene has CDR1 SGHRS and CDR2 YFSETQ. As to this clonotype: As yet, its antigen is unknown.

Scientists made TCR beta libraries using quantitative 5'-RACE with molecular barcodes. Via MiXCR, TCRdb re-called the 5' RACE reads, giving one row per CDR3 protein. The sample has a few hundred thousand distinct CDR3 sequences, about 22% seen once. This sequence joins TRBV5-1 and TRBJ2-1; TRBD2 matches at 8 bases. The sample was blood, either unsorted or a sorted T cell fraction (not recorded which). The receptor's source is a male donor with ankylosing spondylitis. The CDR3 sequence is CASSAGTRGRLEQFF. CDR3 coding DNA: TGCGCCAGCAGTGCCGGGACTAGAGGTCGATTGGAGCAGTTCTTC.